The sequence of this T cell receptor beta chain was determined in a study of blood T cell repertoires in COVID-19. Study-level information: Whether acute or convalescent, the COVID-19 samples came from the United States, Italy and Spain. From T cells, B-cell-depleted T cells, or PBMCs came the material, which was cDNA or gDNA.

As processed by the authors: Counts of nucleated cells, estimated from reference gene primer amplification, were obtained. Clones were read by immunoSEQ multiplex PCR, and TCRdb kept only the in-frame ones, dropping some. V, J and clone size derive from that table, while D and trimming were established from the DNA sequence. The sample has 210,000 or so clones, 84% seen once; the top ten hold about 8.3%. The source of this sequence is a woman aged 80 or older with COVID-19, enrolled during active disease. The sequenced material came from peripheral blood.

DNA for the CDR3: TGCGCCAGCAGCCTAGACAGAGCTAACACTGAAGCTTTCTTT. Translation gives CASSLDRANTEAFF. The chain employs TRBV5-1 and TRBJ1-1; TRBD1 is a possible D gene (5 bases). Trimming pared 4 bases from V and 2 bases from J, leaving 12 bases between. Germline V gene sequence: CDR1 SGHRS, CDR2 YFSETQ. This CDR3 has 14 residues.